This is a list of T cell receptor beta chains from one sample in a study of T cells after yellow fever vaccination. MiXCR, applied by TCRdb to the 5' RACE reads, yields one record per CDR3 protein. The sample has around 47,000 distinct CDR3 sequences, 6.8% seen once. Here the sequenced sample was CD8+ T cells not binding an NS4B(214-222) dextramer, sorted from PBMCs, taken 45 days after the yellow fever booster vaccination. These receptors were obtained from a man aged 25 to 40 who received the YFV17D yellow fever vaccine. Both conserved end residues are part of each CDR3. The D gene is left open where the match is weak. Size is omitted from some rows. Given values are once, few, many or a class for expanded clones.

few	TRBD2	TRBV19	TRBJ2-7	TGTGCCAGTAGTATAGACGGGACTAGCGGGAGATACGAGCAGTACTTC	CASSIDGTSGRYEQYF
many	.	TRBV18	TRBJ2-7	TGTGCCAGCTCACCAGGGGGTCTTCCGAACTTTTACGAGCAGTACTTC	CASSPGGLPNFYEQYF
many	.	TRBV20-1	TRBJ2-1	TGCAGTGCTAGGGTAGCGGACAACCCTTACAATGAGCAGTTCTTC	CSARVADNPYNEQFF
many	.	TRBV12-3/TRBV12-4	TRBJ1-1	TGTGCCAGCACTACCGTAACGGCTCGGACGAACACTGAAGCTTTCTTT	CASTTVTARTNTEAFF
few	.	TRBV25-1	TRBJ2-7	TGTGCCAGCAGTCTCAGAAGCTACGAGCAGTACTTC	CASSLRSYEQYF
few	TRBD1	TRBV5-6	TRBJ2-2	TGTGCCAGCAGTCCCCCACAGGGGACCGGGGAGCTGTTTTTT	CASSPPQGTGELFF
few	TRBD1	TRBV4-3	TRBJ1-6	TGCGCCAGCAGTACCAACACAGGGGACACCTATAATTCACCCCTCCACTTT	CASSTNTGDTYNSPLHF
many	TRBD2	TRBV5-1	TRBJ2-7	TGCGCCAGCAGACAGACTAGCGGGGTCCTCTACGAGCAGTACTTC	CASRQTSGVLYEQYF
once	.	TRBV12-3/TRBV12-4	TRBJ1-2	TGTGCCAGCAGTTTGGGAGGGGGACCCGGGTATGGCTACACCTTC	CASSLGGGPGYGYTF
many	.	TRBV11-2	TRBJ2-3	TGTGCCAGCAGCTTAGTAGAGTTGCCCGGTCTAGGCACAGATACGCAGTATTTT	CASSLVELPGLGTDTQYF
many	.	TRBV14	TRBJ2-3	TGTGCCAGCAGCCCTGCTGAGGGCTGGGGCACAGATACGCAGTATTTT	CASSPAEGWGTDTQYF
many	.	TRBV7-8	TRBJ2-1	TGTGCCAGCAGCCGGGCGACTGGGATTGGGGAGCTCTTC	CASSRATGIGELF
few	.	TRBV7-6	TRBJ2-7	TGTGCCTCCGCCGGTGTTACCTACGAGCAGTACTTC	CASAGVTYEQYF
many	.	TRBV5-8	TRBJ2-7	TGTGCCAGCAGCAAAGGGACGGCCGGGTACGAGCAGTACTTC	CASSKGTAGYEQYF
many	TRBD1	TRBV7-9	TRBJ1-2	TGTGCCAGCAGCCCCACGACAGGGGGCCTTGGCTACACCTTC	CASSPTTGGLGYTF
few	TRBD1	TRBV27	TRBJ2-7	TGTGCCAGCAGTCCCGGGACAGGGTGGTACGAGCAGTACTTC	CASSPGTGWYEQYF
many	.	TRBV20-1	TRBJ2-1	TGCAGTGCCCCCCCTACGAGCTCCTACAATGAGCAGTTCTTC	CSAPPTSSYNEQFF
.	.	TRBV4-2	TRBJ2-7	TGTGCCAGCGGCCCTGGGGGGAGCTGCGAGCAGTACTTC	CASGPGGSCEQYF
many	TRBD2	TRBV11-2	TRBJ2-7	TGTGCCAGCAGCTACGGCGCGGGGGGCTACGAGCAGTACTTC	CASSYGAGGYEQYF
.	.	TRBV5-4	TRBJ1-1	TGTGCCAGCAGCTTGGGGGCCGGGAGGGACACTGAAGCTTTCTTT	CASSLGAGRDTEAFF
many	.	TRBV12-3/TRBV12-4	TRBJ1-2	TGTGCCAGCAGTGACCCAAACCCTAACTATGGCTACACCTTC	CASSDPNPNYGYTF
many	TRBD1	TRBV5-1	TRBJ2-1	TGCGCCAGCAGCAGGAACAGGGGGCAGGACAATGAGCAGTTCTTC	CASSRNRGQDNEQFF
many	.	TRBV7-9	TRBJ2-7	TGTGCCAGCAGCTTATACCGCTACGAGCAGTACTTC	CASSLYRYEQYF
many	.	TRBV29-1	TRBJ2-1	TGCAGCGTTGAGGAGAATGAGCAGTTCTTC	CSVEENEQFF
.	.	TRBV6-5	TRBJ2-5	TGTGCCAGCAGTTACTACCCAGGGCCAGAGACCCTGTACTTC	CASSYYPGPETLYF
many	TRBD1	TRBV20-1	TRBJ2-3	TGCAGTGCTGACAGGACAGGGGATCAGGGAGATACGCAGTATTTT	CSADRTGDQGDTQYF
many	.	TRBV4-3	TRBJ2-3	TGCGCCAGCAGCCCTACCGGGTTTAGCACAGATACGCAGTATTTT	CASSPTGFSTDTQYF
many	.	TRBV29-1	TRBJ1-1	TGCAGCGCTAACGGGGGGGGCTTTGAAGCTTTCTTT	CSANGGGFEAFF
many	.	TRBV29-1	TRBJ1-3	TGCAGCGTTGAAGATTTCGGGAAAGCTGGAAACACCATATATTTT	CSVEDFGKAGNTIYF
.	.	TRBV18	TRBJ1-5	TGTGCCAGCTCACCACTTGGCTTACGGCATAGACAGCCCCAGCATTTT	CASSPLGLRHRQPQHF
many	TRBD1	TRBV28	TRBJ2-7	TGTGCCAGCAGTACCGGGACAGGGTCCTACGAGCAGTACTTC	CASSTGTGSYEQYF
many	TRBD2	TRBV3-1	TRBJ2-3	TGTGCCAGCAGCCAAATACCGGGACTAGCGGAATTCGGTACGCAGTATTTT	CASSQIPGLAEFGTQYF
many	TRBD2	TRBV20-1	TRBJ2-5	TGCAGTGCTAACGGTCTAGCGGGTTTCGAGACCCAGTACTTC	CSANGLAGFETQYF
.	.	TRBV5-4	TRBJ2-7	TGTGCCAGCAGCCTCGGGACTCACAACGAGCAGTACTTC	CASSLGTHNEQYF
few	.	TRBV27	TRBJ2-1	TGTGCCAGCAGTTACGACTACAGGGAGCAGTTCTTC	CASSYDYREQFF
many	.	TRBV5-4	TRBJ2-7	TGTGCCAGCAGTTACCCGGGATCCTACGAGCAGTACTTC	CASSYPGSYEQYF
few	.	TRBV28	TRBJ2-1	TGTGCCAGCAGTCCCCCCAGCTCCTACAATGAGCAGTTCTTC	CASSPPSSYNEQFF
many	TRBD1	TRBV4-1	TRBJ2-1	TGCGCCAGCAGCTTCGGACAGGGAACGCGCAATGAGCAGTTCTTC	CASSFGQGTRNEQFF
few	.	TRBV27	TRBJ2-7	TGTGCCAGCAGTTCACACAGCTACGAGCAGTACTTC	CASSSHSYEQYF
many	TRBD2	TRBV20-1	TRBJ2-7	TGCAGTGCTAGAGGACTAGCAAGACGAGGCTCCTACGAGCAGTACTTC	CSARGLARRGSYEQYF
many	TRBD2	TRBV7-2	TRBJ2-7	TGTGCCAGCAGCTATGGACTAGCGGGAGTCGAGCAGTACTTC	CASSYGLAGVEQYF
many	.	TRBV28	TRBJ2-1	TGTGCCAGCACCCGGTGGAGGGGGCATACTGAGCAGTTCTTC	CASTRWRGHTEQFF
many	.	TRBV6-2/TRBV6-3	TRBJ2-1	TGTGCCTCAGGGTATGAGCAGTTCTTC	CASGYEQFF
many	.	TRBV5-5	TRBJ2-7	TGTGCCAGCAGCTGGGGCTCCTACGAGCAGTACTTC	CASSWGSYEQYF
many	TRBD2	TRBV9	TRBJ2-1	TGTGCCAGCAGCCCTCATATGGCTAGCGGGAGGGATGAGCAGTTCTTC	CASSPHMASGRDEQFF
once	.	TRBV4-1	TRBJ2-2	TGCGCCAGCAGCCGGGCAGGGCTCGGGGAGCTGTTTTTT	CASSRAGLGELFF
many	.	TRBV3-1	TRBJ2-1	TGTGCCAGCAGCCAAGGGGCTAGACCCGAGCAGTTCTTC	CASSQGARPEQFF
few	.	TRBV6-1	TRBJ2-7	TGTGCCAGCATTGGAAGTAATCGCCGCGAGCAGTACTTC	CASIGSNRREQYF
.	.	TRBV2	TRBJ2-1	TGTGCCAGCAGTCCCCGGGGGAGCGGGTTGTCCTACAATGAGCAGTTCTTC	CASSPRGSGLSYNEQFF
many	.	TRBV15	TRBJ2-1	TGTGCCACCAGCAGAACGGGACACCCTAACAATGAGCAGTTCTTC	CATSRTGHPNNEQFF
many	TRBD2	TRBV7-9	TRBJ2-7	TGTGCCAGCAGCTTAGGTGGCGGGAGCGGCTACGAGCAGTACTTC	CASSLGGGSGYEQYF
many	.	TRBV12-3/TRBV12-4	TRBJ2-4	TGTGCCAGCAGTTTGTTCGGTTTATCGGCCAAAAACATTCAGTACTTC	CASSLFGLSAKNIQYF
many	.	TRBV29-1	TRBJ2-3	TGCAGCGTTGTGGGGGGTGTTGGGCAGTATTTT	CSVVGGVGQYF
many	TRBD2	TRBV6-2/TRBV6-3	TRBJ2-1	TGTGCCAGCAGTTACCTTCTAGCGGGAGTTTACAATGAGCAGTTCTTC	CASSYLLAGVYNEQFF
medium-sized	.	TRBV5-1	TRBJ1-5	TGCGCCAGCAGCTCCGGTGGAGGCAATCAGCCCCAGCATTTT	CASSSGGGNQPQHF
.	.	TRBV5-1	TRBJ1-1	TGCGCCAGCAGCTACGATTACACTGAAGCTTTCTTT	CASSYDYTEAFF
many	.	TRBV20-1	TRBJ2-1	TGCAGTGGGGTCTACAATGAGCAGTTCTTC	CSGVYNEQFF
many	.	TRBV20-1	TRBJ2-1	TGCAGTGCTAGAGATGAAAGGACTGATAATGAGCAGTTCTTC	CSARDERTDNEQFF
many	TRBD2	TRBV5-1	TRBJ2-3	TGCGCCAGCAGCTTGGAGCAGCGGGAGTACACAGATACGCAGTATTTT	CASSLEQREYTDTQYF